The source of this TCR beta chain is a study of T cell changes during pregnancy in multiple sclerosis. CDR3 length equals 17 residues. V was clipped by 2 bases and J by 7 bases; unmatched bases: 10. Germline CDR1 and CDR2: SGHTA and FQGNSA. Sequencing used immunoSEQ multiplex PCR; TCRdb keeps in-frame clones, though not all of them. The sample shows tens of thousands of clones, roughly nine tenths of them seen only once. The sample was CD4+ T cells from peripheral blood mononuclear cells, taken in the third trimester of pregnancy. This TCR came from a female donor in good health, enrolled as a control in a pregnancy study. This chain uses TRBV7-2 with TRBJ2-2, with 10 bases matching TRBD2. The CDR3 sequence is CASSLRNLAGVHGELFF. In DNA, the CDR3 is TGTGCCAGCAGCTTAAGAAACCTAGCGGGGGTCCACGGGGAGCTGTTTTTT.